These 2 T cell receptor beta chains were sequenced from one sample in a study of human T cells and chemical hapten exposure. A single record per CDR3 protein comes from TCRdb applying MiXCR to the RACE reads. Of about 94,000 distinct CDR3 sequences in the sample, about 9.6% were seen once. Time point: patch test 2, 6 weeks after DPC sensitization. Treatment meaning: therapeutic diphenylcyclopropenone sensitization with weekly scalp DPC. The sample here was whole blood, taken in connection with sensitization to the hapten diphenylcyclopropenone (DPC). These TCRs come from a woman aged 35 to 49 with alopecia areata. Some clones in this sample may be carry-over from other donors' samples.

This clonotype was seen a few times. This chain uses TRBV12-3 or TRBV12-4 with TRBJ1-3; the D is unclear. This CDR3 has 13 residues. With 4 bases removed from V and 4 bases from J, the gap between germline ends came to 8 bases. CDR3 sequence reads: CASSSNGGNTIYF. DNA of the CDR3: TGTGCCAGCAGTTCGAATGGGGGAAACACCATATATTTT.

This clonotype occurred many times. The rearrangement links TRBV6-6 to TRBJ2-3; D is ambiguous. This CDR3 is 14 amino acids long. V lost 0 bases and J lost 0, with 4 bases in between. Per the germline V gene, CDR1 is MNHNY and CDR2 is SVGAGI (reference sequence). The CDR3 reads CASSYSISTDTQYF. The CDR3 DNA is TGTGCCAGCAGTTACTCAATCAGCACAGATACGCAGTATTTT.